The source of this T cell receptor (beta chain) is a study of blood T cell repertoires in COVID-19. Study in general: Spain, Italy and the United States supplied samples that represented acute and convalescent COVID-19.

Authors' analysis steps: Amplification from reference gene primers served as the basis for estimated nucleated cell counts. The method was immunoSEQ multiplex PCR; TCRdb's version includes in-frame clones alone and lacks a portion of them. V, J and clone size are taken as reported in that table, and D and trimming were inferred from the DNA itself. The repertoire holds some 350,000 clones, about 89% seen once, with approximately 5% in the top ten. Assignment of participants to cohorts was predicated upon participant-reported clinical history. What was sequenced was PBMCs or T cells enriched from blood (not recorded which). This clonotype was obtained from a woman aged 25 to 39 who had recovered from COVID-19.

CDR3 protein: CASSVGSGRANEELFF. CDR3 in DNA: TGTGCCAGCAGCGTCGGGAGTGGCCGGGCTAATGAGGAACTGTTTTTT. The chain uses TRBV9 and TRBJ1-4, with D uncertain. Trimming removed 2 bases from V and 12 bases from J, with 23 bases in between. CDR3 length: 16 residues. Per the germline V gene, CDR1 is SGDLS and CDR2 is YYNGEE.